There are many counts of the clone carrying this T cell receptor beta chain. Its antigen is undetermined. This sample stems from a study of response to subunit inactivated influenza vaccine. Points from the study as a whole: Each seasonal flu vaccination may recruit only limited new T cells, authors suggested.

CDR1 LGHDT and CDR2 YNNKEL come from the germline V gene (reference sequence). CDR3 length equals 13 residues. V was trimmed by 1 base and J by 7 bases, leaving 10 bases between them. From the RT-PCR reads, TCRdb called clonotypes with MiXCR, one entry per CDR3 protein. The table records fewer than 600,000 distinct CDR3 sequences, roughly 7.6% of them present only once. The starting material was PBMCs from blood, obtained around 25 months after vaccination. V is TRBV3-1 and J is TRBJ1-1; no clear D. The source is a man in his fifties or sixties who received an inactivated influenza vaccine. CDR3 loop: CASSQVGRLEAFF. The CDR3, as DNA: TGTGCCAGCAGCCAAGTTGGACGGCTTGAAGCTTTCTTT.